The 28 T cell receptor beta chains presented below share a single source sample, sequenced in a study of CD8 T cells in Susac syndrome. With random hexamers, reverse transcription was performed on about 0.5 to 1 ug of RNA. MiXCR, applied by TCRdb to the immunoSEQ multiplex PCR reads, yields one record per CDR3 protein. This table holds around 300,000 distinct CDR3 sequences, 70% to 90% found once. Specimen: CD8+ T cells from PBMCs. The receptors here all came from a human donor with multiple sclerosis.

The V and J genes are TRBV29-1 and TRBJ2-1; weak D call: TRBD2 (6 bases). Trimming shortened V by 2 bases and J by 0 bases, and 8 bases separated the two germline ends. This CDR3 has 14 residues. Per the germline V gene, CDR1 is SQVTM and CDR2 is ANQGSEA. CDR3 sequence: CSVELAVSYNEQFF. In DNA form, the CDR3 reads TGCAGCGTTGAATTAGCGGTCTCCTACAATGAGCAGTTCTTC.

The chain couples TRBV12-3 or TRBV12-4 to TRBJ2-7; 9 bases are shared with TRBD1. The CDR3 contains 14 residues. With V trimmed by 5 bases and J by 5 bases, 7 bases remained unmatched. CDR3 DNA sequence: TGTGCCAGCAGTCAACCGGGACAGGGAAACGAGCAGTACTTC. It specifies CASSQPGQGNEQYF.

The rearrangement uses TRBV11-2 and TRBJ1-4; weak D call: TRBD1 (6 bases). Germline V gene sequence: CDR1 SGHAT, CDR2 FQNNGV. The CDR3 contains 12 residues. The V end lost 5 bases, the J end lost 8 bases, and 9 bases lay between the germline ends. The CDR3 loop reads CASSRGAEKLFF. The CDR3 region has the DNA TGTGCCAGCAGCAGGGGGGCCGAAAAACTGTTTTTT. The complete variable domain, with remaining parts taken from reference TRBV11-2 and TRBJ1-4, reads EAGVAQSPRYKIIEKRQSVAFWCNPISGHATLYWYQQILGQGPKLLIQFQNNGVVDDSQLPKDRFSAERLKGVDSTLKIQPAKLEDSAVYLCASSRGAEKLFFGSGTQLSVL.

This chain joins TRBV19 and TRBJ1-1; D gene ambiguous. Germline V gene data show CDR1 as LNHDA and CDR2 as SQIVND (reference sequence). V gave up 2 bases and J gave up 4 bases, with 8 bases separating them. The CDR3 has 13 amino acids. The CDR3 here is CASSIYESTEAFF. The CDR3 DNA is TGTGCCAGTAGTATATATGAGAGCACTGAAGCTTTCTTT.

The rearrangement joins TRBV7-9 to TRBJ2-1, with 9 bases matching TRBD1. From germline, CDR1 is SEHNR and CDR2 FQNEAQ (reference sequence). The CDR3 length is 16 residues. J gave up 10 bases and V 0 bases, and 10 bases lay outside the gene matches. CDR3 protein: CASSLAWDRVKREQFF. CDR3 in DNA: TGTGCCAGCAGCTTAGCGTGGGACAGGGTGAAGAGGGAGCAGTTCTTC. Based on the CDR3 plus reference TRBV7-9 and TRBJ2-1, the full variable domain is DTGVSQNPRHKITKRGQNVTFRCDPISEHNRLYWYRQTLGQGPEFLTYFQNEAQLEKSRLLSDRFSAERPKGSFSTLEIQRTEQGDSAMYLCASSLAWDRVKREQFFGPGTRLTVL.

The chain links TRBV12-3 or TRBV12-4 to TRBJ2-2; D is undetermined. This CDR3 spans 17 amino acids. Trimming took 1 base from V and 1 from J, leaving 13 bases between them. The CDR3 sequence is CASSLGLEILNTGELFF. CDR3 nucleotides: TGTGCCAGCAGTTTAGGTCTTGAGATATTGAACACCGGGGAGCTGTTTTTT.

This clonotype was detected a few times. The V call is TRBV5-4, the J call TRBJ2-4; D is ambiguous. Trimming took off 7 bases at V and 6 bases at J, with 5 bases between the two ends. Germline CDR1 reads SGHNT; CDR2 reads YYREEE (reference sequence). The CDR3 is 10 amino acids. The DNA of the CDR3 is TGTGCCAGCGGCGGAAACATTCAGTACTTC. Translating gives CASGGNIQYF. The full variable domain, its missing parts supplied by reference TRBV5-4 and TRBJ2-4, is ETGVTQSPTHLIKTRGQQVTLRCSSQSGHNTVSWYQQALGQGPQFIFQYYREEENGRGNFPPRFSGLQFPNYSSELNVNALELDDSALYLCASGGNIQYFGAGTRLSVL.

This chain uses TRBV4-3 with TRBJ2-3; D may match TRBD1 or TRBD2 (5 bases each). Trimming took off 1 base at V and 1 base at J, with 12 bases between the two ends. The length of the CDR3 is 16 residues. Per the germline V gene, CDR1 is LGHNA and CDR2 is YSLEER. CDR3 loop: CASSQAQGAGTDTQYF. The CDR3 coding sequence is TGCGCCAGCAGCCAAGCGCAGGGAGCGGGCACAGATACGCAGTATTTT.

V gene TRBV30 combines with J gene TRBJ2-7; 8 bases map to TRBD2. The germline V gene has CDR1 GTSNPN and CDR2 SVGIG (reference sequence). V dropped 3 bases and J dropped 5; count of bases not matched to a gene: 12. CDR3 length equals 15 residues. CDR3 bases: TGTGCCTGGAGAGCAGGGACTAGAATAATCCACGAGCAGTACTTC. It encodes CAWRAGTRIIHEQYF.

This chain uses TRBV6-5 with TRBJ2-1; 9 nucleotides match TRBD2. Germline CDR1 reads MNHEY; CDR2 reads SVGAGI. This CDR3 is built from 14 residues. J gave up 8 bases and V 6 bases, and 8 bases lay outside the gene matches. The CDR3 region has the DNA TGTGCCAGCAGCCTAGCGGGAAATTTGCATGAGCAGTTCTTC. It translates to CASSLAGNLHEQFF.

J is TRBJ2-7 and V is TRBV6-1; no reliable D call. This CDR3 is built from 13 residues. CDR1 and CDR2 from the germline V gene are MNHNS and SASEGT. The ends were cut back, 1 base at V and 2 bases at J, with 6 bases in the middle. CDR3 sequence (DNA): TGTGCCAGCAGTGAAGGGGCAACCTACGAGCAGTACTTC. Encoded protein: CASSEGATYEQYF.

CDR3 residues: CASSFGGRSAYEQYF. The CDR3 DNA reads TGTGCCAGCAGTTTTGGCGGGAGGTCGGCCTACGAGCAGTACTTC. The chain couples TRBV27 to TRBJ2-7; 8 positions agree with TRBD2. V lost 3 bases, J lost 2 bases, and 6 bases stayed unmatched. The CDR3 runs to 15 residues. Germline V gene lookup returns CDR1 MNHEY and CDR2 SMNVEV (reference sequence).

CDR3 coding DNA: TGTGCCAGCAGCCCTTCAGGGCCCGGGTATGGCTACACCTTC. It codes for CASSPSGPGYGYTF. The chain carries TRBV11-2 and TRBJ1-2; a possible D gene is TRBD1 (5 bases). V was cut by 5 bases and J by 5 bases, with 15 bases left in between. The CDR3 has 14 residues. From germline, CDR1 is SGHAT and CDR2 FQNNGV.

The V call is TRBV13, the J call TRBJ1-2, with 9 bases aligning to TRBD1. After removal of 5 bases from V and 2 bases from J, the junction contained 9 bases not matched to a gene. The CDR3 sequence is 16 residues long. In germline, CDR1 is PRHDT, CDR2 FYEKMQ (reference sequence). CDR3: CASSLWDRVSNYGYTF. The CDR3 DNA reads TGTGCCAGCAGCCTCTGGGACAGGGTATCCAACTATGGCTACACCTTC.

The V call is TRBV4-3, the J call TRBJ1-3; tentative D call: TRBD1 (6 bases). The CDR3 is 18 amino acids. The V end lost 4 bases, the J end lost 5 bases, and 24 bases lay between the germline ends. Germline V gene sequence: CDR1 LGHNA, CDR2 YSLEER. The CDR3 DNA sequence: TGCGCCAGCAGCCCTTCTTCAATCGGCCACAGGGTCAGAAACACCATATATTTT. Translation: CASSPSSIGHRVRNTIYF.

V and J are TRBV28 and TRBJ1-1; possible D gene TRBD1, 6 bases. Looked up from germline, CDR1 is MDHEN and CDR2 is SYDVKM. Trimming removed 3 bases at V and 5 bases at J, with 16 bases between. The CDR3 runs to 15 residues. In DNA, the CDR3 is TGTGCCAGCAGTTTCTACAGGGTGGAAGGGACTGAAGCTTTCTTT. Protein product: CASSFYRVEGTEAFF.

J is TRBJ1-2 and V is TRBV5-1; TRBD1 matches 7 bases. V was clipped by 2 bases and J by 0 bases; unmatched bases: 7. Germline lookup yields CDR1 SGHRS and CDR2 YFSETQ. The CDR3 consists of 16 residues. The CDR3 spells CASSLTGAPANYGYTF. The DNA of the CDR3 is TGCGCCAGCAGCTTAACAGGGGCGCCAGCTAACTATGGCTACACCTTC.

V usage is TRBV7-6 and J usage is TRBJ2-2, with D perhaps TRBD1 (5 bases). Germline CDR1 and CDR2: SGHVS and FNYEAQ. The CDR3 covers 18 residues. Trimming took 5 bases from V and 6 from J, leaving 25 bases between them. The CDR3 region is CASSAIDSYYTNPGELFF. The CDR3 DNA follows: TGTGCCAGCAGCGCGATCGACAGCTACTACACAAATCCCGGGGAGCTGTTTTTT.

The chain is built from TRBV7-8 and TRBJ2-7; TRBD1 might be the D (6 bases). This CDR3 is built from 14 residues. Germline CDR1 and CDR2: SGHVS and FQNEAQ. V was clipped by 4 bases and J by 4 bases, with 14 bases between them. In DNA form, the CDR3 reads TGTGCCAGCAGCTCGACAGGCCCGCCTTACGAGCAGTACTTC. Translating it yields CASSSTGPPYEQYF. The full variable domain, rest sourced from reference TRBV7-8 and TRBJ2-7, is GAGVSQSPRYKVAKRGQDVALRCDPISGHVSLFWYQQALGQGPEFLTYFQNEAQLDKSGLPSDRFFAERPEGSVSTLKIQRTQQEDSAVYLCASSSTGPPYEQYFGPGTRLTVT.

The CDR3: CSVTTGFRNYGYTF. CDR3 nucleotide sequence: TGCAGCGTTACGACAGGATTTAGAAACTATGGCTACACCTTC. This sequence joins TRBV29-1 and TRBJ1-2; the D gene is possibly TRBD1 (6 bases). This CDR3 is built from 14 residues. The V gene lost 5 bases and the J gene lost 2 bases, with 15 bases spanning the gap. Germline-derived CDR1 and CDR2 are SQVTM and ANQGSEA.

The chain couples TRBV12-3 or TRBV12-4 to TRBJ1-4; D gene unclear. Trimming removed 10 bases at V and 4 bases at J, with 10 bases between. The CDR3 totals 12 residues. In nucleotides, the CDR3 is TGTGCCACCACGGACGGTAATGAAAAACTGTTTTTT. Translated, it gives CATTDGNEKLFF.

The rearrangement joins TRBV28 to TRBJ2-7; weak D call: TRBD1 (5 bases). The CDR3 consists of 13 residues. Trimming shortened V by 4 bases and J by 4 bases, and 11 bases separated the two germline ends. Germline CDR1 is MDHEN and CDR2 is SYDVKM. CDR3 nucleotides: TGTGCCAGCAGTTCACAGACAGCTTACGAGCAGTACTTC. As protein: CASSSQTAYEQYF.

The chain uses TRBV13 and TRBJ1-1, with no clear D. The V end was cut by 7 bases, the J end by 0 bases, with 12 bases between. CDR1 and CDR2 (germline): PRHDT, FYEKMQ (reference sequence). This CDR3 has 14 residues. CDR3 sequence: CASTPDVMNTEAFF. The CDR3 DNA sequence: TGTGCCAGCACTCCAGACGTAATGAACACTGAAGCTTTCTTT. Using reference TRBV13 and TRBJ1-1 for the parts outside the CDR3, the full variable domain is AAGVIQSPRHLIKEKRETATLKCYPIPRHDTVYWYQQGPGQDPQFLISFYEKMQSDKGSIPDRFSAQQFSDYHSELNMSSLELGDSALYFCASTPDVMNTEAFFGQGTRLTVV.

The chain uses TRBV7-9 and TRBJ2-2; tentative D call: TRBD2 (5 bases). Deletions cut 6 bases from V and 6 bases from J, with 17 bases between. This CDR3 spans 15 amino acids. CDR1 SEHNR and CDR2 FQNEAQ come from the germline V gene (reference sequence). The DNA of the CDR3 is TGTGCCAGCAGATCGTCCCCCGGGGAAGCCGGGGAGCTGTTTTTT. It codes for CASRSSPGEAGELFF.

V usage is TRBV6-2 or TRBV6-3 and J usage is TRBJ2-7, with a weak D call TRBD2 (5 bases). Germline values: CDR1 MNHEY, CDR2 SVGEGT. The length of the CDR3 is 15 residues. Trimming took 1 base from V and 3 from J, leaving 13 bases between them. The CDR3 region has the DNA TGTGCCAGCAGTTACTACGACGGACGGGGCTACGAGCAGTACTTC. This sequence encodes CASSYYDGRGYEQYF.

This clonotype appeared once. This chain connects TRBV29-1 to TRBJ1-1; no firm D call. Germline loops: CDR1 SQVTM, CDR2 ANQGSEA. The CDR3 runs to 11 residues. V gave up 1 base and J gave up 4 bases, with 4 bases separating them. Here the CDR3 reads CSVEVPTEAFF. CDR3 bases: TGCAGCGTTGAAGTCCCCACTGAAGCTTTCTTT.

The V and J genes are TRBV28 and TRBJ2-7; 11 bases align to TRBD2. The CDR3 covers 15 residues. V was pared by 10 bases and J by 0 bases, with 8 bases of the junction left unmatched. Germline loops: CDR1 MDHEN, CDR2 SYDVKM. CDR3 in DNA: TGTGCCACCTCTTTCGGGACTAGCGGCTCCTACGAGCAGTACTTC. Encoded protein: CATSFGTSGSYEQYF.

This clonotype was observed once. The chain couples TRBV27 to TRBJ2-2; the D is unclear. The CDR3 sequence is 16 residues long. Germline assignment: CDR1 MNHEY and CDR2 SMNVEV (reference sequence). The V end was cut by 1 base, the J end by 4 bases, with 13 bases between. The CDR3 DNA follows: TGTGCCAGCAGTTTATTTACAGCTGGCTTCACCGGGGAGCTGTTTTTT. Protein product: CASSLFTAGFTGELFF.